This T cell receptor beta chain was retrieved from a study of blood T cell repertoires in COVID-19. Study-level background: The samples span acute and convalescent COVID-19 from the United States, Italy and Spain.

Assay: immunoSEQ multiplex PCR; the TCRdb copy retains only in-frame clones and omits some. This sample has hundreds of thousands of clones, with 80% to 90% found just once. V lost 5 bases and J 7 bases, leaving 17 bases between the germline ends. The germline CDR1 and CDR2 sequences are SGHAT and FQNNGV. The CDR3 runs to 14 residues. This clonotype was obtained from a woman aged 70-85 years with COVID-19, enrolled during active disease. This sequence joins TRBV11-2 and TRBJ1-2; D is unclear. The sample was peripheral blood. DNA of the CDR3: TGTGCCAGCAGCGCAGCTCGGAGGGTCCTTGGCTACACCTTC. Translated, it gives CASSAARRVLGYTF.